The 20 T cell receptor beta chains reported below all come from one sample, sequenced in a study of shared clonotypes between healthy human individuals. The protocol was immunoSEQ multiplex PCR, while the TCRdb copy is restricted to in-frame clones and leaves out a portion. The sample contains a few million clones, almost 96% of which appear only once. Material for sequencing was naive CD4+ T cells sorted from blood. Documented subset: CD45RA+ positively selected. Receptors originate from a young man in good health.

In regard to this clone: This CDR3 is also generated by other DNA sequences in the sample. The CDR3 region is CASSPVQGSYGYTF. The CDR3 nucleotides read TGTGCCAGCTCACCGGTCCAGGGGTCCTATGGCTACACCTTC. The rearrangement joins TRBV18 to TRBJ1-2; TRBD1 might be the D (6 bases). CDR1 is KGHSH and CDR2 is LQKENI in the germline V gene. Trimming took off 3 bases at V and 4 bases at J, with 12 bases between the two ends. The CDR3 runs to 14 residues.

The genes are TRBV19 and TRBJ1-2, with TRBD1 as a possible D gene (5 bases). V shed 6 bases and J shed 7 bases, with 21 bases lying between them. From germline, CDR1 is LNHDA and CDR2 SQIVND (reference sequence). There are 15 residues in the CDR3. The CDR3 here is CASSGTTVTRPGYTF. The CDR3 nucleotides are TGTGCCAGTAGCGGCACGACAGTTACTAGGCCTGGCTACACCTTC. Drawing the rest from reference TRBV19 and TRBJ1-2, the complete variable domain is DGGITQSPKYLFRKEGQNVTLSCEQNLNHDAMYWYRQDPGQGLRLIYYSQIVNDFQKGDIAEGYSVSREKKESFPLTVTSAQKNPTAFYLCASSGTTVTRPGYTFGSGTRLTVV.

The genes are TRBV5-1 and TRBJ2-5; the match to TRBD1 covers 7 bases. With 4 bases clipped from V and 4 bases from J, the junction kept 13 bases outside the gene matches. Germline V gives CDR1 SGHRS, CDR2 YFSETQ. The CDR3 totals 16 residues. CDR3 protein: CASSTVRGPWTETQYF. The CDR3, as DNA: TGCGCCAGCAGCACCGTTAGGGGGCCCTGGACAGAGACCCAGTACTTC.

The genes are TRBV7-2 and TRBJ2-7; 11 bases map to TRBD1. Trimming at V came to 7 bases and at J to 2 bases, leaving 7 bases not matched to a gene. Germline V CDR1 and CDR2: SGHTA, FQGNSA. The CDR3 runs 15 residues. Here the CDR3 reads CASTTQGQGAYEQYF. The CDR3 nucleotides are TGTGCCAGCACCACCCAGGGACAGGGGGCCTACGAGCAGTACTTC.

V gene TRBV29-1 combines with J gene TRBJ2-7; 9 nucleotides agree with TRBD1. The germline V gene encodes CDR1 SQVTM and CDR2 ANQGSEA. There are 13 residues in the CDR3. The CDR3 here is CTTRDREGYEQYF. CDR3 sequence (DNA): TGCACCACCCGGGACAGGGAGGGCTACGAGCAGTACTTC.

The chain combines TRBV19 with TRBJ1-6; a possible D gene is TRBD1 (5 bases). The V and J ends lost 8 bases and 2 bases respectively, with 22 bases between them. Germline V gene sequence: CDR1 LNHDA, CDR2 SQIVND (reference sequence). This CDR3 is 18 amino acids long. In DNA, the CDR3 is TGTGCCAGTGTAAAGAGGGGCCGGGACCGTCCCTATAATTCACCCCTCCACTTT. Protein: CASVKRGRDRPYNSPLHF.

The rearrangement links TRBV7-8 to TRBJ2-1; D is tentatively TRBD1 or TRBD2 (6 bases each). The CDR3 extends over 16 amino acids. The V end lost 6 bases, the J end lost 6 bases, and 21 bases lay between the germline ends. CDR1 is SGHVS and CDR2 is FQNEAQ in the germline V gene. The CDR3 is CASSSNRGPMANEQFF. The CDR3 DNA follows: TGTGCCAGCAGTTCCAATCGGGGGCCCATGGCCAATGAGCAGTTCTTC.

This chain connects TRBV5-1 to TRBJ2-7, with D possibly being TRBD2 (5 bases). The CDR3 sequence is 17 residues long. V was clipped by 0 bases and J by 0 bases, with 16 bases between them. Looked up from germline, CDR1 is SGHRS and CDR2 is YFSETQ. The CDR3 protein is CASSLELAGAGSYEQYF. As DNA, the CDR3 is TGCGCCAGCAGCTTGGAGTTGGCGGGCGCAGGCTCCTACGAGCAGTACTTC.

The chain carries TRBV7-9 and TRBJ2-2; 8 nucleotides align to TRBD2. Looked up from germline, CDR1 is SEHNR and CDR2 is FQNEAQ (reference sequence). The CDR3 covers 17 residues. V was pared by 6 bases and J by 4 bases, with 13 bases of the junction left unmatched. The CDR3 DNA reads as TGTGCCAGCAGGCTTGGACTAGCTCTCGGTCCCACCGGGGAGCTGTTTTTT. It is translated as CASRLGLALGPTGELFF.

This chain's CDR3 is CASSESRGRHEKLFF. The CDR3 nucleotides are TGTGCCAGCAGTGAAAGCCGGGGCCGCCATGAAAAACTGTTTTTT. This chain uses TRBV2 with TRBJ1-4; the D gene is possibly TRBD1 (5 bases). V lost 2 bases and J 6 bases, leaving 13 bases between the germline ends. The CDR3 is made up of 15 amino acids. Germline V gene sequence: CDR1 SNHLY, CDR2 FYNNEI.

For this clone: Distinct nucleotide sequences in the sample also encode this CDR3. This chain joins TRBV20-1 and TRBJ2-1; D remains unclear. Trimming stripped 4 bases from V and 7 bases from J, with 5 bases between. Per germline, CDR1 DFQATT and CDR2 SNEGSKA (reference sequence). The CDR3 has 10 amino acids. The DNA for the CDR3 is TGCAGTGCTACACGAAATGAGCAGTTCTTC. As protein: CSATRNEQFF.

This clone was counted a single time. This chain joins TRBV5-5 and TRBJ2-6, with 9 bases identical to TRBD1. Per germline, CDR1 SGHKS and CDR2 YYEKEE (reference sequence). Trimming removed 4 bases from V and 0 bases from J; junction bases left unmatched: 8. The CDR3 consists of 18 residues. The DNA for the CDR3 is TGTGCCAGCAGCCGAGGGGACAGGGCCCTCTCTGGGGCCAACGTCCTGACTTTC. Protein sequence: CASSRGDRALSGANVLTF.

The CDR3 region is CASSSDRGGEQYF. The CDR3 nucleotides are TGTGCCAGCAGCTCGGACAGGGGTGGCGAGCAGTACTTC. The chain employs TRBV11-2 and TRBJ2-7, with 9 bases lining up with TRBD1. Germline CDR1 reads SGHAT; CDR2 reads FQNNGV. The length of the CDR3 is 13 residues. J lost 6 bases, V lost 4 bases, and 4 bases had no gene match.

The CDR3 region is CASSGKLSPLHF. The CDR3 DNA sequence: TGTGCCAGCAGCGGGAAGTTGTCACCCCTCCACTTT. The chain uses TRBV7-9 and TRBJ1-6; no reliable D call. Trimming stripped 5 bases from V and 10 bases from J, with 9 bases between. In germline, CDR1 is SEHNR, CDR2 FQNEAQ (reference sequence). There are 12 residues in the CDR3.

The CDR3, as DNA: TGCGCCAGCAGCTCCGGGGGGACTAGCGGGAATCTTGAGCAGTTCTTC. Amino acids: CASSSGGTSGNLEQFF. The chain links TRBV5-1 to TRBJ2-1; 13 positions match TRBD2. There are 16 residues in the CDR3. Germline V gene sequence: CDR1 SGHRS, CDR2 YFSETQ. V lost 3 bases, J lost 9 bases, and 9 bases stayed unmatched.

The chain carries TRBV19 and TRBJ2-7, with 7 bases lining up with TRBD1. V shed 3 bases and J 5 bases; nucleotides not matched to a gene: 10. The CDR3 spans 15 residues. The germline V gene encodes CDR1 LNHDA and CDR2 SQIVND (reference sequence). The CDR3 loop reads CASSIDPGGLDEQYF. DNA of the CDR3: TGTGCCAGTAGTATCGATCCAGGGGGTTTGGACGAGCAGTACTTC.

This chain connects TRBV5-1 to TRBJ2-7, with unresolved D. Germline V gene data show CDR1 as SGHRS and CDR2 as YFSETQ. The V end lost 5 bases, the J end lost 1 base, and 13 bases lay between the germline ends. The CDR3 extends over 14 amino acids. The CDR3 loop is CASRERTESYEQYF. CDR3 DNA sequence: TGCGCCAGCAGAGAAAGGACCGAGTCCTACGAGCAGTACTTC.

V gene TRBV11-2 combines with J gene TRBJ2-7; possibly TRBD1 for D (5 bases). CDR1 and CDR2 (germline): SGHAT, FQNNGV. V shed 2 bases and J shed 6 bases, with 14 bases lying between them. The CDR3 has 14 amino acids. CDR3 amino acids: CASSLSGWTSEQYF. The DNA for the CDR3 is TGTGCCAGCAGCTTATCAGGTTGGACAAGCGAGCAGTACTTC.

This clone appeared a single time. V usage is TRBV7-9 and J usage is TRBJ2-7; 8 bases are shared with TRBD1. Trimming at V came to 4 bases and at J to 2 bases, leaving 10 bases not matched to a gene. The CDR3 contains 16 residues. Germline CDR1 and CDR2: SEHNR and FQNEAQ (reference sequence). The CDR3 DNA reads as TGTGCCAGCAGCTCGAGGACAGGGATCACTACCTACGAGCAGTACTTC. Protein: CASSSRTGITTYEQYF. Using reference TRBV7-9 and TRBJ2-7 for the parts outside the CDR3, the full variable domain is DTGVSQNPRHKITKRGQNVTFRCDPISEHNRLYWYRQTLGQGPEFLTYFQNEAQLEKSRLLSDRFSAERPKGSFSTLEIQRTEQGDSAMYLCASSSRTGITTYEQYFGPGTRLTVT.

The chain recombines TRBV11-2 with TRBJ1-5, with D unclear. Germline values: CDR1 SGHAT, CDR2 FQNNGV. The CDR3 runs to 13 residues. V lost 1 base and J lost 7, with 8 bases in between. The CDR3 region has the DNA TGTGCCAGCAGCTTAGCTTATGGGCAGCCCCAGCATTTT. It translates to CASSLAYGQPQHF.